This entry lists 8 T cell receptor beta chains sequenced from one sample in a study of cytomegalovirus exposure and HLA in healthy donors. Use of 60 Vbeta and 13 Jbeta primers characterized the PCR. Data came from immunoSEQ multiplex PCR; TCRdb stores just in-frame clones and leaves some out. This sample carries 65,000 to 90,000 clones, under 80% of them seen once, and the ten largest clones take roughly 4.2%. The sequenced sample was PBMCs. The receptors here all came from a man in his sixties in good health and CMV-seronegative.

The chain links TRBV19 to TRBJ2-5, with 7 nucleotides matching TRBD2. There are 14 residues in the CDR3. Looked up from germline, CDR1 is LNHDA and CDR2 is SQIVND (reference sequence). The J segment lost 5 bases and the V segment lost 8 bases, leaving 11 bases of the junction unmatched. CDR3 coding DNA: TGTGCCAGTTCGTCGGGCGGGGGTGGTGAGACCCAGTACTTC. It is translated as CASSSGGGGETQYF.

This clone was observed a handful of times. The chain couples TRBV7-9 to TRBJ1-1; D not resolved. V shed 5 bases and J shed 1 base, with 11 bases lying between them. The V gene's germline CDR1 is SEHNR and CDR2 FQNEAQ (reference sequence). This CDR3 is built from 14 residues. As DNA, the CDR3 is TGTGCCAGCAGCCAAGTCAACGGGAACACTGAAGCTTTCTTT. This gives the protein CASSQVNGNTEAFF.

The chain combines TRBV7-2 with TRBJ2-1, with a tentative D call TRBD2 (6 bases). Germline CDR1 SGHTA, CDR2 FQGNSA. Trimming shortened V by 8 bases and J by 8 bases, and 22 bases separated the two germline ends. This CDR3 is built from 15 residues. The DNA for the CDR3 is TGTGCCAGCGGCCGATGGCTAGCGACGTTCCATGAGCAGTTCTTC. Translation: CASGRWLATFHEQFF.

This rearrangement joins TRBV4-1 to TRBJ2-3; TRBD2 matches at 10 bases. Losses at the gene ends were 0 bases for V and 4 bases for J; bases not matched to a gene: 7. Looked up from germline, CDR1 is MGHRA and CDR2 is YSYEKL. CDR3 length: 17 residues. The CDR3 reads CASSQERSGGAADTQYF. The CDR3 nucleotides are TGCGCCAGCAGCCAAGAGAGGAGCGGGGGGGCCGCAGATACGCAGTATTTT.

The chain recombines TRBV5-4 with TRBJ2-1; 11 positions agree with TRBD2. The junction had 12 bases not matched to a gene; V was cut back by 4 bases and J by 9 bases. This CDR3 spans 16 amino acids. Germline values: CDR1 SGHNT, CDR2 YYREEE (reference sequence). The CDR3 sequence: CASSQDQLAGEAEQFF. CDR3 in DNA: TGTGCCAGCAGCCAAGACCAACTAGCGGGGGAAGCTGAGCAGTTCTTC.

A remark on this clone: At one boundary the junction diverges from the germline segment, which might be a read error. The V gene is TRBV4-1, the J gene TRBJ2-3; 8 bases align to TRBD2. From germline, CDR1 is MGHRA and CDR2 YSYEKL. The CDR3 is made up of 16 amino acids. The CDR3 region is CASSSTPGLGADTQYF. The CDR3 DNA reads TGTGCCAGCAGCTCGACTCCGGGACTAGGAGCAGATACGCAGTATTTT.

The CDR3, as DNA: TGTGCCTGCCCGCCCCGGGACTCTATCGCCGGGGAGCTGTTTTTT. Translated, it gives CACPPRDSIAGELFF. The rearrangement links TRBV30 to TRBJ2-2, with D maybe TRBD2 (6 bases). Trimming left V 6 bases short and J 6 bases short, with 20 bases between. The CDR3 runs to 15 residues. CDR1 GTSNPN and CDR2 SVGIG come from the germline V gene (reference sequence).

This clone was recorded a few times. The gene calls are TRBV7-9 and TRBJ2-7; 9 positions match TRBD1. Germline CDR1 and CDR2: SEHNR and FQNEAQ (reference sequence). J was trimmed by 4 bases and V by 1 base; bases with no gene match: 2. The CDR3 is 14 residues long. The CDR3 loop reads CASSLVGQGYEQYF. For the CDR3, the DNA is TGTGCCAGCAGCTTAGTGGGACAGGGATACGAGCAGTACTTC.